A selection of T cell receptor beta chains follows, all from one sample in a study of regulatory T cells in long-lasting Graves disease. MiXCR, run by TCRdb on the multiplex PCR reads, gives a single entry per CDR3 protein. The profile shows about 360,000 distinct CDR3 sequences, about 17% of them singletons. This sample was shared with a second study, whose subject was T cells in Graves' hyperthyroidism and ophthalmopathy.

The sequenced sample was peripheral blood mononuclear cells (PBMCs), obtained at new diagnosis, from a patient treated with antithyroid drugs. These receptors were obtained from a woman aged 18-30 years with Graves disease. The CDR3 runs from the conserved cysteine through the conserved F or W. A D gene is named only where the DNA matches it firmly. Not all rows give a size; the values are once, few, many and, for expanded clones, a class.

j_gene	d_gene	v_gene	abundance	CDR3aa	CDR3nt
TRBJ2-7	-	TRBV6-2/TRBV6-3	-	CASSELRGSPYEQYF	TGTGCCAGCAGTGAACTCCGGGGGTCACCTTACGAGCAGTACTTC
TRBJ2-7	-	TRBV27	many	CASSPRPSHEGYEQYF	TGTGCCAGCAGTCCGAGGCCCAGCCACGAGGGCTACGAGCAGTACTTC
TRBJ2-1	-	TRBV27	-	CASSLYAGTLSSYNEQFF	TGTGCCAGCAGTTTATACGCAGGGACTTTAAGCTCCTACAATGAGCAGTTCTTC
TRBJ2-3	TRBD2	TRBV5-4	-	CASGVVTSGTDTQYF	TGTGCCAGCGGGGTAGTCACTAGCGGCACAGATACGCAGTATTTT
TRBJ2-7	TRBD1	TRBV11-2	many	CASSQDRANYEQYF	TGTGCCAGCAGCCAGGACAGGGCCAACTACGAGCAGTACTTC
TRBJ1-5	-	TRBV18	few	CASSPSLSPNQPQHF	TGTGCCAGCTCACCATCTCTTAGCCCCAATCAGCCCCAGCATTTT
TRBJ1-5	-	TRBV12-3/TRBV12-4	many	CASSLGRANQPQHF	TGTGCCAGCAGTTTAGGCAGGGCAAATCAGCCCCAGCATTTT
TRBJ2-7	TRBD1	TRBV5-1	many	CASRLTGTALYEQYF	TGCGCCAGCAGGCTTACCGGGACAGCCCTTTACGAGCAGTACTTC
TRBJ2-5	-	TRBV7-9	many	CASSPARETQYF	TGTGCCAGCAGCCCCGCCAGGGAGACCCAGTACTTC
TRBJ2-3	-	TRBV24-1	many	CATSDPTGSSEVADTQYF	TGTGCCACCAGTGATCCCACAGGCTCTAGCGAGGTGGCAGATACGCAGTATTTT
TRBJ1-4	-	TRBV12-3/TRBV12-4	once	CASSLEGRGGGAKLFF	TGTGCCAGCAGTTTAGAGGGCAGAGGAGGAGGTGCTAAACTGTTTTTT
TRBJ1-6	TRBD1	TRBV7-2	few	CASRQGQGNSPLHF	TGTGCCAGCCGACAGGGGCAGGGGAATTCACCCCTCCACTTT
TRBJ2-1	TRBD2	TRBV11-1	-	CASSLYSGSGAYNEQFF	TGTGCCAGCAGCTTATATTCGGGTAGCGGGGCTTACAATGAGCAGTTCTTC
TRBJ1-5	-	TRBV6-2/TRBV6-3	few	CASSYLELGTQPQHF	TGTGCCAGCAGTTACCTCGAGTTGGGGACTCAGCCCCAGCATTTT
TRBJ2-7	-	TRBV20-1	many	CSASRQTYSYEQYF	TGCAGTGCTAGTCGGCAGACTTACTCCTACGAGCAGTACTTC
TRBJ1-2	-	TRBV7-2	-	CASSPSWSGQRDYGYTF	TGTGCCAGCAGCCCTAGTTGGAGCGGGCAACGGGACTATGGCTACACCTTC
TRBJ2-7	-	TRBV11-1	few	CASSLQTNYEQYF	TGTGCCAGCAGCTTACAAACCAACTACGAGCAGTACTTC
TRBJ2-3	TRBD2	TRBV28	many	CASSYSGVVTDTQYF	TGTGCCAGCAGTTATAGCGGGGTGGTCACAGATACGCAGTATTTT
TRBJ1-1	TRBD1	TRBV6-1	many	CASKTGQAEKMNTEAFF	TGTGCCAGCAAGACCGGACAGGCTGAAAAAATGAACACTGAAGCTTTCTTT
TRBJ2-7	TRBD2	TRBV28	many	CASGSGGTYEQYF	TGTGCCAGCGGTAGCGGGGGAACCTACGAGCAGTACTTC
TRBJ1-2	TRBD1	TRBV3-1	many	CASSQEIWQGAAGYTF	TGTGCCAGCAGCCAAGAGATTTGGCAGGGGGCTGCTGGCTACACCTTC
TRBJ2-1	-	TRBV20-1	many	CSASSSDNEQFF	TGCAGTGCTTCTTCTTCTGACAATGAGCAGTTCTTC
TRBJ1-1	-	TRBV6-4	-	CASSEWVNTEAFF	TGTGCCAGCAGTGAATGGGTGAACACTGAAGCTTTCTTT
TRBJ1-2	TRBD1	TRBV28	many	CASSYPPGQGNYGYTF	TGTGCCAGCAGCTATCCTCCGGGACAGGGAAACTATGGCTACACCTTC
TRBJ2-7	-	TRBV5-1	many	CASSFRDADSYEQYF	TGCGCCAGCAGCTTCCGGGACGCAGACTCCTACGAGCAGTACTTC
TRBJ2-1	-	TRBV28	many	CASSFSRPNEQFF	TGTGCCAGCAGTTTCAGCAGACCAAATGAGCAGTTCTTC
TRBJ2-7	-	TRBV2	many	CASIQSAVVQYF	TGTGCCAGCATCCAGAGCGCGGTAGTTCAGTACTTC
TRBJ2-3	TRBD2	TRBV12-3/TRBV12-4	few	CASRARLAGGPNTDTQYF	TGTGCCAGCAGGGCTAGGCTAGCGGGGGGGCCGAACACAGATACGCAGTATTTT
TRBJ2-2	-	TRBV2	-	CASSSRVRELFF	TGTGCCAGCAGTTCCAGGGTTAGGGAGCTGTTTTTT
TRBJ1-6	-	TRBV7-9	-	CASSLANKLSINSPLHF	TGTGCCAGCAGCTTAGCGAACAAACTGAGTATTAATTCACCCCTCCACTTT
TRBJ2-1	TRBD1	TRBV2	few	CASRGQGQDLNGQFF	TGTGCCAGCAGGGGACAGGGACAGGATCTCAATGGGCAGTTCTTC
TRBJ2-7	TRBD1	TRBV24-1	many	CATSPGQNTYEQYF	TGTGCCACCAGCCCGGGACAGAACACCTACGAGCAGTACTTC
TRBJ2-3	TRBD1	TRBV7-3	-	CASSIQGQGWDTQYF	TGTGCCAGCAGCATCCAGGGACAGGGATGGGATACGCAGTATTTT
TRBJ1-4	-	TRBV14	many	CASSQAGSGEKLFF	TGTGCCAGCAGCCAAGCCGGGTCGGGTGAAAAACTGTTTTTT
TRBJ2-2	-	TRBV5-1	-	CASSLETTLKGELFF	TGCGCCAGCAGCTTAGAGACTACTCTGAAAGGGGAGCTGTTTTTT
TRBJ2-3	TRBD2	TRBV29-1	few	CSVDNGLAGAFPLGTDTQYF	TGCAGCGTTGATAATGGGCTAGCGGGCGCATTTCCATTAGGGACAGATACGCAGTATTTT
TRBJ2-7	-	TRBV9	-	CASSVEFGSGDDEQYF	TGTGCCAGCAGCGTAGAATTCGGGTCCGGGGATGACGAGCAGTACTTC
TRBJ1-1	-	TRBV7-3	many	CASSQGADTEAFF	TGTGCCAGCAGCCAGGGTGCGGACACTGAAGCTTTCTTT
TRBJ2-5	TRBD2	TRBV7-9	-	CASSLGLAGRYQETQYF	TGTGCCAGCAGCTTAGGACTAGCGGGGCGGTACCAAGAGACCCAGTACTTC
TRBJ1-1	TRBD1	TRBV11-2	many	CASSLGGGQGDTEAFF	TGTGCCAGCAGCTTAGGTGGGGGGCAGGGGGACACTGAAGCTTTCTTT
TRBJ1-5	TRBD1	TRBV2	many	CASRTGEGPQHF	TGTGCCAGCAGGACAGGGGAAGGGCCCCAGCATTTT
TRBJ2-7	TRBD2	TRBV2	many	CASSIASGGLHEQYF	TGTGCCAGCAGTATCGCTAGCGGGGGGCTTCACGAGCAGTACTTC
TRBJ2-7	-	TRBV28	-	CASSLAGGGPHEQYF	TGTGCCAGCAGTTTAGCTGGGGGAGGTCCCCACGAGCAGTACTTC
TRBJ2-4	TRBD1	TRBV5-8	-	CASSDRGWTVSPLAKNIQYF	TGTGCCAGCAGCGACAGGGGGTGGACTGTCTCCCCACTAGCCAAAAACATTCAGTACTTC
TRBJ1-1	-	TRBV14	few	CASSQARGWGTEAFF	TGTGCCAGCAGCCAAGCGCGGGGATGGGGCACTGAAGCTTTCTTT
TRBJ2-1	-	TRBV5-1	many	CASSGDSSYNEQFF	TGCGCCAGCAGCGGAGACAGTTCCTACAATGAGCAGTTCTTC
TRBJ2-2	TRBD2	TRBV11-2	-	CASRLAGGRTGELFF	TGTGCCAGCAGACTAGCGGGGGGGCGAACCGGGGAGCTGTTTTTT
TRBJ1-2	-	TRBV5-5	few	CASSPDTGDYGYTF	TGTGCCAGCAGCCCGGACACCGGGGACTATGGCTACACCTTC
TRBJ2-7	TRBD2	TRBV20-1	many	CSASRPRLAGGEQYF	TGCAGTGCTAGTAGGCCCCGACTAGCGGGGGGTGAGCAGTACTTC
TRBJ2-2	TRBD2	TRBV20-1	few	CSARTIAGGPRGTGELFF	TGCAGTGCTAGAACAATAGCGGGAGGGCCGAGGGGGACCGGGGAGCTGTTTTTT
TRBJ2-3	TRBD2	TRBV7-2	many	CASSLGALAGATDTQYF	TGTGCCAGCAGCTTAGGGGCCCTAGCGGGGGCCACAGATACGCAGTATTTT
TRBJ2-3	-	TRBV6-2/TRBV6-3	few	CASSYSEIDTQYF	TGTGCCAGCAGTTACTCAGAGATAGATACGCAGTATTTT
TRBJ1-1	TRBD1	TRBV6-1	-	CASYGVGQGYEAFF	TGTGCCAGCTACGGTGTTGGACAGGGCTATGAAGCTTTCTTT